This is a list of T cell receptor beta chains from one sample in a study of T-cell memory formation after mild COVID-19. One entry per CDR3 protein results from TCRdb running MiXCR on the 5' RACE reads. The data hold under 450,000 distinct CDR3 sequences, with around 15% observed a single time. Sequencing input: PBMCs or a T cell subset sorted from them (not recorded which). These TCRs come from a man between 18 and 35 years old who had mild COVID-19 (a few samples of this study predate the infection). Cell type and time point are not known. Each CDR3 is given with its conserved first and last residue. Each record gives: V gene, J gene, CDR3 protein.

>TRBV12-3/TRBV12-4|TRBJ2-3
CASSSVRGSAWGTDTQYF
>TRBV15|TRBJ2-2
CATEEGGQGGTGELFF
>TRBV5-4|TRBJ2-5
CASSPGIGETQYF
>TRBV4-1|TRBJ1-2
CASSQEDRAYGYTF
>TRBV20-1|TRBJ1-2
CSARDRQGAFNYGYTF
>TRBV29-1|TRBJ1-5
CSVLGGRQPQHF
>TRBV7-6|TRBJ2-2
CASSPRDRTGELFF
>TRBV29-1|TRBJ2-1
CSVSPSGGLGNEQFF
>TRBV15|TRBJ2-5
CATSTGARGQETQYF
>TRBV6-6|TRBJ2-5
CASSQGSGWVETQYF
>TRBV7-9|TRBJ1-1
CASSLATGGFTEAFF
>TRBV28|TRBJ2-3
CASSNGGSGVVDTQYF
>TRBV12-3/TRBV12-4|TRBJ2-7
CASSLGQNEQYF
>TRBV5-4|TRBJ2-5
CASWTGLVRETQYF
>TRBV29-1|TRBJ1-4
CSVEDRGQGATNEKLFF
>TRBV6-1|TRBJ2-2
CASSEATTRGNSGELFF
>TRBV7-2|TRBJ2-3
CASSYLRGGGVDTQYF
>TRBV7-3|TRBJ2-5
CASSFGSQETQYF
>TRBV2|TRBJ2-3
CASSETGWDTQYF
>TRBV20-1|TRBJ1-2
CSALTGGSNYGYTF
>TRBV12-3/TRBV12-4|TRBJ2-7
CASSLQGAYPYEQYF
>TRBV20-1|TRBJ2-5
CSATPIQETQYF
>TRBV12-5|TRBJ2-1
CASGQVYNEQFF
>TRBV19|TRBJ1-4
CASSRAAGPEKLFF
>TRBV5-5|TRBJ2-3
CASSLGDSPTDTQYF
>TRBV5-1|TRBJ2-3
CASSVAGGADTQYF
>TRBV7-2|TRBJ2-2
CASSNRRDTGELFF
>TRBV5-5|TRBJ2-3
CASRTHRFTDTQYF
>TRBV6-2/TRBV6-3|TRBJ2-7
CASSYKGFEQYF
>TRBV7-8|TRBJ2-5
CASSAAGEAETQYF
>TRBV5-1|TRBJ2-3
CASSAISGEDTQYF
>TRBV10-2|TRBJ2-1
CATFSGGGALFYNEQFF
>TRBV7-9|TRBJ1-1
CASSGRGEGLSNTEAFF
>TRBV5-1|TRBJ1-2
CASRRQGEDYGYTF
>TRBV4-3|TRBJ2-3
CASSQEGVDTQYF
>TRBV11-2|TRBJ2-1
CASSQGLAGDFHEQFF
>TRBV7-2|TRBJ2-5
CASSRETYQETQYF
>TRBV12-3/TRBV12-4|TRBJ2-1
CASSPSGGHNEQFF
>TRBV5-1|TRBJ1-1
CASRPSGTGIEAFF
>TRBV5-1|TRBJ2-7
CASTEGASSYEQYF
>TRBV7-2|TRBJ1-2
CASSSPGTWVSYGYTF
>TRBV20-1|TRBJ2-5
CSAIASLDRTLETQYF
>TRBV7-3|TRBJ2-2
CASSPPGTSGATGELFF
>TRBV5-6|TRBJ1-1
CASSPLKVGNTEAFF
>TRBV3-1|TRBJ2-5
CASRLSGEETQYF
>TRBV4-1|TRBJ2-2
CASSQGTGGELFF
>TRBV5-4|TRBJ2-6
CASSRQSSGANVLTF
>TRBV6-1|TRBJ2-7
CASSESAGTSYEQYF
>TRBV5-6|TRBJ2-1
CASSLYSWVNEQFF
>TRBV11-1|TRBJ2-1
CASKEGTGTINEQFF
>TRBV28|TRBJ2-5
CASSTLAGDETQYF
>TRBV5-1|TRBJ2-5
CASSAQTGGSETQYF
>TRBV4-3|TRBJ2-2
CASSRGTGETGELFF
>TRBV7-2|TRBJ2-2
CASSLAGGAGELFF
>TRBV4-1|TRBJ1-6
CASSQGAGGSPLHF
>TRBV5-6|TRBJ1-6
CASSLVDLVNSPLHF
>TRBV6-5|TRBJ2-7
CASSYSWGATGEQYF
>TRBV20-1|TRBJ2-3
CSAPGLAGVSSTDTQYF
>TRBV5-1|TRBJ2-4
CASSSQGGKNIQYF